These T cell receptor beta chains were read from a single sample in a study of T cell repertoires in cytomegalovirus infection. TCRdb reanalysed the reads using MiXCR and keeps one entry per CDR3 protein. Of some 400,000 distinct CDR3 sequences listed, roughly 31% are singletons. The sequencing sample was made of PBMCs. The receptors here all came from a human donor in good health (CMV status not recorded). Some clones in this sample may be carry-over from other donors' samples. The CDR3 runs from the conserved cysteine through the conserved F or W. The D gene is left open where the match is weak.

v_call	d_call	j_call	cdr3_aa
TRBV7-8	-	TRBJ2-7	CASSSPSGTIAYEQYF
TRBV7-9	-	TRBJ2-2	CASSIVGELFF
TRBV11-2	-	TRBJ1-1	CASSTSPAPGDTEAFF
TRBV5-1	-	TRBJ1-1	CASSLVPDLNTEAFF
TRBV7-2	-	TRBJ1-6	CASSLDRAWNSPLHF
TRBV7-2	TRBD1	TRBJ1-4	CAISLALAGGKGKLFF
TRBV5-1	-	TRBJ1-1	CASRLGVANTEAFF
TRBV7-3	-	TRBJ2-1	CASSLSGTDRGGNEQFF
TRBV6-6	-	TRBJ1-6	CASNTPDMSSYNSPLHF
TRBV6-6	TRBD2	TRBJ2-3	CASSYSLLAGGTDTQYF
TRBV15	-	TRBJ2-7	CATSRDLGGGQYF
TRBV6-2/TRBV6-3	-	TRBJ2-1	CASSYTSIEQFF
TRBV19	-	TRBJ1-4	CASSIGPSPEKLFF
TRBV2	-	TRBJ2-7	CASTALGDTSYEQYF
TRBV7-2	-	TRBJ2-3	CASSFGGQQHDTQYF
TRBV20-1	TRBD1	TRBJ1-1	CSANSRQGVPLNTEAFF
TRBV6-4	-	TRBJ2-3	CASSLTGEGPDTQYF
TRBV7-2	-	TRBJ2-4	CASSLRETGTLVAKNIQYF
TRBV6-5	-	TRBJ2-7	CASSYYVTGDYEQYF
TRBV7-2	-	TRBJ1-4	CASTGQLGEKLFF